This T cell receptor beta chain is from a study of blood T cell repertoires in COVID-19. Germline V gene sequence: CDR1 MDHEN, CDR2 SYDVKM. CDR3 length equals 15 residues. V lost 7 bases, J lost 2 bases, and 15 bases lay in between. Original data processing: Reference gene primers were amplified, and this amplification served to estimate nucleated cell counts. Profiled with immunoSEQ multiplex PCR; TCRdb holds only in-frame clones, not every one. V and J calls and clone size are as listed in that table; D and trimming were resolved from the DNA. The profile shows about 94,000 clones, around 80% of them singletons.

The rearrangement uses TRBV28 and TRBJ1-5; tentatively, D is TRBD1 (5 bases). The TCR originated in a human donor in a cohort sampled during active COVID-19. The material sequenced was peripheral blood. The CDR3: CASTPGGSGNQPQHF. The CDR3 DNA sequence: TGTGCCAGCACCCCCGGGGGATCGGGCAATCAGCCCCAGCATTTT.